The 7 T cell receptor beta chains listed next were all sequenced from one sample in a study of blood T cell repertoires in COVID-19. Assay used: immunoSEQ multiplex PCR; TCRdb lists only in-frame clones, some missing. The sample has approximately 89,000 clones, approximately 80% seen once. Specimen: peripheral blood. The receptors here all came from a man between 65 and 80 years old with COVID-19, enrolled during active disease.

The chain is built from TRBV28 and TRBJ1-3; perhaps TRBD1 as D (5 bases). The CDR3 contains 14 residues. The V gene lost 8 bases and the J gene lost 0 bases, with 11 bases spanning the gap. Germline V lookup: CDR1 MDHEN, CDR2 SYDVKM. This CDR3 reads CASQKGPSGNTIYF. The CDR3, as DNA: TGTGCCAGCCAAAAGGGGCCCTCTGGAAACACCATATATTTT.

The chain joins TRBV24-1 to TRBJ2-5; 9 bases match TRBD2. Germline CDR1 is KGHDR and CDR2 is SFDVKD. V trimming: 6 bases; J trimming: 5 bases; junction bases outside the gene matches: 3. The CDR3 sequence is 13 residues long. The CDR3 sequence: CATSLAGGETQYF. The CDR3 DNA is TGTGCCACCAGTTTGGCGGGGGGGGAGACCCAGTACTTC.

The chain uses TRBV12-3 or TRBV12-4 and TRBJ1-1; no definite D call. The CDR3 extends over 11 amino acids. The V gene lost 6 bases and the J gene lost 2 bases, with 4 bases spanning the gap. The CDR3 nucleotides are TGTGCCAGCAGCATTAACACTGAAGCTTTCTTT. It translates to CASSINTEAFF.

This chain links TRBV7-2 with TRBJ1-1; D perhaps matches TRBD1 (5 bases). Germline V gene data show CDR1 as SGHTA and CDR2 as FQGNSA. The CDR3 length is 15 residues. Deletions cut 3 bases from V and 2 bases from J, with 13 bases between. CDR3 protein: CASSFSRGGNTEAFF. CDR3 nucleotides: TGTGCCAGCAGCTTTTCTAGGGGCGGCAACACTGAAGCTTTCTTT. Supplemented by reference TRBV7-2 and TRBJ1-1, the full variable domain reads GAGVSQSPSNKVTEKGKDVELRCDPISGHTALYWYRQSLGQGLEFLIYFQGNSAPDKSGLPSDRFSAERTGGSVSTLTIQRTQQEDSAVYLCASSFSRGGNTEAFFGQGTRLTVV.

This clone was counted between two and nine times. V and J are TRBV5-1 and TRBJ2-2; D is unclear. Germline loops: CDR1 SGHRS, CDR2 YFSETQ. The CDR3 totals 12 residues. V was shortened by 4 bases and J by 4 bases, with 5 bases between the two germline ends. CDR3 protein: CASSIGTGELFF. CDR3 DNA sequence: TGCGCCAGCAGCATCGGCACCGGGGAGCTGTTTTTT.

The chain recombines TRBV5-1 with TRBJ1-2; D is unclear. V shed 0 bases and J shed 3 bases, with 6 bases lying between them. The CDR3 runs to 13 residues. Germline values: CDR1 SGHRS, CDR2 YFSETQ. The DNA of the CDR3 is TGCGCCAGCAGCTTGGGGGAGGACTATGGCTACACCTTC. It translates to CASSLGEDYGYTF.

The chain has TRBV4-3 and TRBJ1-2; no clear D. Germline V CDR1 and CDR2: LGHNA, YSLEER. CDR3 length: 14 amino acids. V dropped 0 bases and J dropped 8 bases, with 13 bases sitting between them. This CDR3 reads CASSQDIGVTGYTF. DNA of the CDR3: TGCGCCAGCAGCCAAGATATCGGGGTAACGGGCTACACCTTC.